The clone carrying this T cell receptor (beta chain) was seen more than once but under ten times. Its specificity is not known. The sample is drawn from a study of T cells after yellow fever vaccination. General study findings and limits: The secondary response was weaker but peaked faster, day 5 versus 15.

Germline V CDR1 and CDR2: SGDLS, YYNGEE. The CDR3 length is 17 residues. V dropped 4 bases and J dropped 3 bases, with 23 bases sitting between them. MiXCR was run by TCRdb on the 5' RACE reads, yielding one entry per CDR3 protein. Seen here are about 630,000 distinct CDR3 sequences, more than 9% observed once, and the top ten hold approximately 15%. The J gene is TRBJ2-7, the V gene TRBV9, with D perhaps assigned TRBD1 or TRBD2 (5 bases each). This receptor was identified in a man aged 25-45 years who received the YFV17D yellow fever vaccine. This specimen was PBMCs, taken on the day of the yellow fever booster vaccination. The CDR3 DNA follows: TGTGCCAGCAGCCTTACCCAGGACACCTTTGGGAGCTACGAGCAGTACTTC. Amino acids: CASSLTQDTFGSYEQYF.